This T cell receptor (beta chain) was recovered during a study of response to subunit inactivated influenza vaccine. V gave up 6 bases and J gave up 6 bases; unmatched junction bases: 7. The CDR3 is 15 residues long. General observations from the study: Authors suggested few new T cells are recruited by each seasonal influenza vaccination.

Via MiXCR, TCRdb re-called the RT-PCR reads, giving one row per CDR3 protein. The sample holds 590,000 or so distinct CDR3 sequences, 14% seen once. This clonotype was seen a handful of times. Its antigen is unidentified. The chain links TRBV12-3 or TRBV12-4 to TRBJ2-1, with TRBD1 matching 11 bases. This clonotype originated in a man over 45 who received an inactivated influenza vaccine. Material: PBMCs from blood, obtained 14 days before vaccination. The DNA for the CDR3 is TGTGCCAGCAGCCTAAGGGACAGGGGGGTCAATGAGCAGTTCTTC. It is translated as CASSLRDRGVNEQFF.